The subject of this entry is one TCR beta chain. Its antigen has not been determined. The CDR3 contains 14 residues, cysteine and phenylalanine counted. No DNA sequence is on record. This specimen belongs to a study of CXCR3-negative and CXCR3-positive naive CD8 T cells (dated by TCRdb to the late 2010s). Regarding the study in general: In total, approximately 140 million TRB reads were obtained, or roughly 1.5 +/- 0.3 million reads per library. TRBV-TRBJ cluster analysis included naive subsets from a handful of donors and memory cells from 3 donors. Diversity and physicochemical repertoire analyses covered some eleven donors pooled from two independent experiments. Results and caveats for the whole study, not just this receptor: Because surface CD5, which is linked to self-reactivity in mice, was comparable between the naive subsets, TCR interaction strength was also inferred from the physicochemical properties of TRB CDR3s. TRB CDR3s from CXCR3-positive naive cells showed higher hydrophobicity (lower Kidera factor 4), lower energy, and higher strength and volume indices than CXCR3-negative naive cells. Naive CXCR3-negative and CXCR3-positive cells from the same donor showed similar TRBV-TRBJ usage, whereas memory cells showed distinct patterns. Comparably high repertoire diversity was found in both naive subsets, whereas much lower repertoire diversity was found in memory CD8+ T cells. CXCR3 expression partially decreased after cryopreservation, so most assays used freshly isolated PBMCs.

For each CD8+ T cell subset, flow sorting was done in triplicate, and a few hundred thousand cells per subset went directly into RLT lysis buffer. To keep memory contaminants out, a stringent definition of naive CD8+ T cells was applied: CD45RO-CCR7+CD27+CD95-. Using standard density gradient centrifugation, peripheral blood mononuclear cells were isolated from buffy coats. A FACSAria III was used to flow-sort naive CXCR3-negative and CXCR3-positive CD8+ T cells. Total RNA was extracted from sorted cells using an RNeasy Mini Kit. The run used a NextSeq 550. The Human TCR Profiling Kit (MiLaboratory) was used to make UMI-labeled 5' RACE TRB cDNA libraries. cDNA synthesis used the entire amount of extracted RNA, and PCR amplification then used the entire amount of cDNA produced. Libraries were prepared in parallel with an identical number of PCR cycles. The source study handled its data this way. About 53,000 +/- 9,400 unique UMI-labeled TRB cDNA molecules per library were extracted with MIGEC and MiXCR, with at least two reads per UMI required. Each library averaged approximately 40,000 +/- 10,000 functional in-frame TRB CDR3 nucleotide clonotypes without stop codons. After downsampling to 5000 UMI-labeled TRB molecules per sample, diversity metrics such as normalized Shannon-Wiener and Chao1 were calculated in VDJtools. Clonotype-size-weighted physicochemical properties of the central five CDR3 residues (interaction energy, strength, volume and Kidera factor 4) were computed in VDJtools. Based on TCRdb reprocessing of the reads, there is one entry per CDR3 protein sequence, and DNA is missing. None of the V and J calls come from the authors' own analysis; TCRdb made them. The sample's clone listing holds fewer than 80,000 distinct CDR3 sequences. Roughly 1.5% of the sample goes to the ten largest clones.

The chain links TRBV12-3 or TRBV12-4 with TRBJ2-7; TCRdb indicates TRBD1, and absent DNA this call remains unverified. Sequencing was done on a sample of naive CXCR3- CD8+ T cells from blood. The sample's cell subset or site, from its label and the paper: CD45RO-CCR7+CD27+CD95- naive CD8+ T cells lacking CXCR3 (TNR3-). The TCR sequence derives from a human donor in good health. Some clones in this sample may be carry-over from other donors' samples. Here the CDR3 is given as CASSLGTGGSEQYF.